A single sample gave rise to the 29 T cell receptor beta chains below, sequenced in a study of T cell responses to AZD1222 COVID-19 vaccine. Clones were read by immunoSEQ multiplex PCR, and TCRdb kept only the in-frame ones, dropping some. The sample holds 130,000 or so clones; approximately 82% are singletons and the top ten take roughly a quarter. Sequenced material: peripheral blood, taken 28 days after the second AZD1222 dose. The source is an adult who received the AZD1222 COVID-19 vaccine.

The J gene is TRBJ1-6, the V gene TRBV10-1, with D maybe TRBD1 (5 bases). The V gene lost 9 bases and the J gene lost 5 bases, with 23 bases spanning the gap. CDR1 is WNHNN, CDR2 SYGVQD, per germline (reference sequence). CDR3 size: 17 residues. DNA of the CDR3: TGCGCCAGTCATCCGGGACCCTCCGCAGTCCATAATTCACCCCTCCACTTT. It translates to CASHPGPSAVHNSPLHF.

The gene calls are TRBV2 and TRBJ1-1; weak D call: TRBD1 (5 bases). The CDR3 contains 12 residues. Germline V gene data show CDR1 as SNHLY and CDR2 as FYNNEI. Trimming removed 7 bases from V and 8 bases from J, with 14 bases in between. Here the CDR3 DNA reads TGTGCCAGCATGGGGGGAGGAGGGGAAGCTTTCTTT. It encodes CASMGGGGEAFF.

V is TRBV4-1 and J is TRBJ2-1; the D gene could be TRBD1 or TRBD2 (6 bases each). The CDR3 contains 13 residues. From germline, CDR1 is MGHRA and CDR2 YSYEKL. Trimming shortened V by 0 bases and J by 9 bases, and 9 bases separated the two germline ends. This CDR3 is CASSQDEGGEQFF. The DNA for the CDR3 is TGCGCCAGCAGCCAAGATGAGGGGGGTGAGCAGTTCTTC.

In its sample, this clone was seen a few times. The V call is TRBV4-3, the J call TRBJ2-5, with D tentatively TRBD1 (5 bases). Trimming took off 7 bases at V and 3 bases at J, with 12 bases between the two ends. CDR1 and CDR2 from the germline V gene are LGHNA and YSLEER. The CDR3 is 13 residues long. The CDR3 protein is CASKGQIEETQYF. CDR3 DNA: TGCGCCAGCAAGGGGCAGATTGAAGAGACCCAGTACTTC.

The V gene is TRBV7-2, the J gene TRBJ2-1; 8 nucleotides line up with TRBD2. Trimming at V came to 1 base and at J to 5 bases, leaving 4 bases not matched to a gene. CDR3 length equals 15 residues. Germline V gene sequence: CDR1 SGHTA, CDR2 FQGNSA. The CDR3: CASSLGLAGNNEQFF. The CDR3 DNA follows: TGTGCCAGCAGCTTAGGTCTAGCGGGTAACAATGAGCAGTTCTTC.

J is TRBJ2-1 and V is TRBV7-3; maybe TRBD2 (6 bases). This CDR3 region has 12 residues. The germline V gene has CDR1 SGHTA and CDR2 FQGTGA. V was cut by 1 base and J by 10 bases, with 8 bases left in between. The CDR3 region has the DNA TGTGCCAGCAGCTTAAACAGCGGGGAGCAGTTCTTC. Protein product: CASSLNSGEQFF.

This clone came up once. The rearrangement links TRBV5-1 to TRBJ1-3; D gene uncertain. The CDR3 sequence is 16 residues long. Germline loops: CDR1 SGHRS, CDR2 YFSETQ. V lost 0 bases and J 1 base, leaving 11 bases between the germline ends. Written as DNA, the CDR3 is TGCGCCAGCAGCTTGGGTACCGCGCCTTCTGGAAACACCATATATTTT. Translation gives CASSLGTAPSGNTIYF. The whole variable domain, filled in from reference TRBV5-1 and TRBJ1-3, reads KAGVTQTPRYLIKTRGQQVTLSCSPISGHRSVSWYQQTPGQGLQFLFEYFSETQRNKGNFPGRFSGRQFSNSRSEMNVSTLELGDSALYLCASSLGTAPSGNTIYFGEGSWLTVV.

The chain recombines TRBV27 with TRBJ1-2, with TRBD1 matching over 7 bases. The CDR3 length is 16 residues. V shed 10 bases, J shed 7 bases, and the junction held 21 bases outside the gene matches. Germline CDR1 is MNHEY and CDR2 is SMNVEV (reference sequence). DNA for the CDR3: TGTGCCACCAAAAACCATGGCAGGGGGACACAAAGTGGCTACACCTTC. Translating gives CATKNHGRGTQSGYTF.

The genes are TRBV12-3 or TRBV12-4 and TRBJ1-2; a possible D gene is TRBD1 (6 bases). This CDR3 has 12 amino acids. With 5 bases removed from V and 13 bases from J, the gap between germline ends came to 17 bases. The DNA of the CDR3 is TGTGCCAGCAGTCGCGAGGGGGGCATTACCACCTTC. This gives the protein CASSREGGITTF.

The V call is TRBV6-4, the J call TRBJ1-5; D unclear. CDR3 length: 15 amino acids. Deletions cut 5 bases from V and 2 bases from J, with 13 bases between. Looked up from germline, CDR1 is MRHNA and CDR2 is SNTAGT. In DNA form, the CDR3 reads TGTGCCAGCAGTCCCGGGCTCGGTGGCAATCAGCCCCAGCATTTT. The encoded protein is CASSPGLGGNQPQHF.

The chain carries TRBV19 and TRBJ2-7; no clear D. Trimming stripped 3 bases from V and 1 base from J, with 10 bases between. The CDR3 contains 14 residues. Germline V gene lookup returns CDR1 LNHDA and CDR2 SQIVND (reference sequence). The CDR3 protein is CASSMGLTSYEQYF. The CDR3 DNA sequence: TGTGCCAGTAGTATGGGTCTAACGTCCTACGAGCAGTACTTC.

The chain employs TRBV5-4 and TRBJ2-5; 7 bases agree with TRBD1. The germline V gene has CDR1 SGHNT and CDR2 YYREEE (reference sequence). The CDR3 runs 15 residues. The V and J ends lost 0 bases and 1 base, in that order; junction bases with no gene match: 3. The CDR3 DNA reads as TGTGCCAGCAGCTTGGGCAGGGGGAGCCAAGAGACCCAGTACTTC. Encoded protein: CASSLGRGSQETQYF. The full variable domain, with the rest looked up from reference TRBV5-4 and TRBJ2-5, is ETGVTQSPTHLIKTRGQQVTLRCSSQSGHNTVSWYQQALGQGPQFIFQYYREEENGRGNFPPRFSGLQFPNYSSELNVNALELDDSALYLCASSLGRGSQETQYFGPGTRLLVL.

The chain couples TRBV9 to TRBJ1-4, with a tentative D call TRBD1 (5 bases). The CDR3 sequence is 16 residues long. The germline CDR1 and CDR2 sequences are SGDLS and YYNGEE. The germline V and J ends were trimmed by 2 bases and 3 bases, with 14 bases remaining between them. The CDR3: CASSVAGGLANEKLFF. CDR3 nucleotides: TGTGCCAGCAGCGTCGCGGGGGGTTTGGCTAATGAAAAACTGTTTTTT. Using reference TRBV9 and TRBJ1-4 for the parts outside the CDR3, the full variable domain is DSGVTQTPKHLITATGQRVTLRCSPRSGDLSVYWYQQSLDQGLQFLIQYYNGEERAKGNILERFSAQQFPDLHSELNLSSLELGDSALYFCASSVAGGLANEKLFFGSGTQLSVL.

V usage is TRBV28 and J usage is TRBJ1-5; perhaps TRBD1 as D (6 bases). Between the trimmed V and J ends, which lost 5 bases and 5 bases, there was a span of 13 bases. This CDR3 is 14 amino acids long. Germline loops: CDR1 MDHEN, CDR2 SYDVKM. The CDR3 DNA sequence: TGTGCCAGCAGTCAAATGACAGGAGATCAGCCCCAGCATTTT. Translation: CASSQMTGDQPQHF.

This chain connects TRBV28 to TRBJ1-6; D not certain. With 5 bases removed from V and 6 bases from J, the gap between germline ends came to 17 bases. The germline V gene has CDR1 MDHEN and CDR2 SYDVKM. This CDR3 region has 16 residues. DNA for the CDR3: TGTGCCAGCAGTGAAGATCCTAGGAAAGTTAATTCACCCCTCCACTTT. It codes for CASSEDPRKVNSPLHF.

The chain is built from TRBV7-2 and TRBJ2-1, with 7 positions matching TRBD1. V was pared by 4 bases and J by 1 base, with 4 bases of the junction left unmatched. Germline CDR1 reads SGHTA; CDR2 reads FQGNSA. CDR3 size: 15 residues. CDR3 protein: CASSSRDRSYNEQFF. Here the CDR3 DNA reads TGTGCCAGCAGCTCCCGGGACAGATCCTACAATGAGCAGTTCTTC.

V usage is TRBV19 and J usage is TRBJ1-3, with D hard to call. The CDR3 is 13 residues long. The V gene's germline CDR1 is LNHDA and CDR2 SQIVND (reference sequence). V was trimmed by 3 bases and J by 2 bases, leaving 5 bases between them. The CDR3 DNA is TGTGCCAGTAGTATGGGTGCTGGAAACACCATATATTTT. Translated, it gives CASSMGAGNTIYF.

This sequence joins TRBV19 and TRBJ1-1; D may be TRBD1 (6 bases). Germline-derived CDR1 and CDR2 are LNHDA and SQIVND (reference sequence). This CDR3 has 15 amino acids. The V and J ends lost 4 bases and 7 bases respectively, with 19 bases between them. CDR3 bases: TGTGCCAGTAGTAGTTTTGGGGGGCAAAGGGGTGAAGCTTTCTTT. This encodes CASSSFGGQRGEAFF.

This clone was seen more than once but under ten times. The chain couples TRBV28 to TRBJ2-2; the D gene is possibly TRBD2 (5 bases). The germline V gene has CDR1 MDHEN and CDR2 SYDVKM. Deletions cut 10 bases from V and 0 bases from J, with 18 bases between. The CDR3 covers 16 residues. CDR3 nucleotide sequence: TGTGCCACCCCTCCCGGCTGGGGAGCGAACACCGGGGAGCTGTTTTTT. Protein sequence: CATPPGWGANTGELFF.

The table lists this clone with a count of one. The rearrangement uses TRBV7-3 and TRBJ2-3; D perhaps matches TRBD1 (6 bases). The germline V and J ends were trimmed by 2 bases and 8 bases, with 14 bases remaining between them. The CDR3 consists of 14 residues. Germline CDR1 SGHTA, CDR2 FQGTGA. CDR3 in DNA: TGTGCCAGCAGCTTAGATGCGGCACAGGGTACGCAGTATTTT. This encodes CASSLDAAQGTQYF.

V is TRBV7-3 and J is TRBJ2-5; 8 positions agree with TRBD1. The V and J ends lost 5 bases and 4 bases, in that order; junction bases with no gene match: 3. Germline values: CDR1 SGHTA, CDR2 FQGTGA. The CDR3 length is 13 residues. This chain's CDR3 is CASSQGQGETQYF. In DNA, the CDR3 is TGTGCCAGCAGCCAAGGACAGGGAGAGACCCAGTACTTC.

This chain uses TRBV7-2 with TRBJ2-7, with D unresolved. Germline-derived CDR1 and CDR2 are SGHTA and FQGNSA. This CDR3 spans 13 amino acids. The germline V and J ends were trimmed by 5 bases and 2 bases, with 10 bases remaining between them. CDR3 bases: TGTGCCAGCAGCCGCCAGAATGCCTACGAGCAGTACTTC. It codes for CASSRQNAYEQYF.

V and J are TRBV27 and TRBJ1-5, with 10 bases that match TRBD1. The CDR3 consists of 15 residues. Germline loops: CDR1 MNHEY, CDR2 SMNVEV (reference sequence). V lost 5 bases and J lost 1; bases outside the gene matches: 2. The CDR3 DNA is TGTGCCAGCAGTCGACAGGGGGCGAGCAATCAGCCCCAGCATTTT. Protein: CASSRQGASNQPQHF.

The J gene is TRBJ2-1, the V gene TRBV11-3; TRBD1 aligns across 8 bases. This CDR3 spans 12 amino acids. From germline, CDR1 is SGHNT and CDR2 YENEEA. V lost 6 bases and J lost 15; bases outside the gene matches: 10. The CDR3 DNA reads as TGTGCCAGCAGTAGGCCAGGGGGCGTTAGGTTCTTC. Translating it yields CASSRPGGVRFF.

Here the CDR3 reads CASSLFGGVGNQPQHF. DNA of the CDR3: TGTGCCAGCAGCTTGTTTGGGGGGGTAGGCAATCAGCCCCAGCATTTT. This chain uses TRBV5-6 with TRBJ1-5; D might be TRBD1 (5 bases). V gave up 1 base and J gave up 2 bases, with 13 bases separating them. The CDR3 covers 16 residues. The germline CDR1 and CDR2 sequences are SGHDT and YYEEEE. Filled out from reference TRBV5-6 and TRBJ1-5, the complete variable domain reads DAGVTQSPTHLIKTRGQQVTLRCSPKSGHDTVSWYQQALGQGPQFIFQYYEEEERQRGNFPDRFSGHQFPNYSSELNVNALLLGDSALYLCASSLFGGVGNQPQHFGDGTRLSIL.

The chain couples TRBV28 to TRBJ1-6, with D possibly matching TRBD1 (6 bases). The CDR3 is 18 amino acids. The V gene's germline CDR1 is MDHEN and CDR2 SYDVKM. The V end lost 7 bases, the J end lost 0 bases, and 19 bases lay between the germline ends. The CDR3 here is CASNLAGAGSSYNSPLHF. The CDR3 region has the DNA TGTGCCAGCAACCTGGCAGGGGCCGGGAGCTCCTATAATTCACCCCTCCACTTT.

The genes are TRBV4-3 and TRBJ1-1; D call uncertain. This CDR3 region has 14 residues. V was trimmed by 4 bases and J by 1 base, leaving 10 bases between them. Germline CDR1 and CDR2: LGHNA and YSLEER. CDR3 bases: TGCGCCAGCAGCCGAGGACTGTGGAACACTGAAGCTTTCTTT. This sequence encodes CASSRGLWNTEAFF.

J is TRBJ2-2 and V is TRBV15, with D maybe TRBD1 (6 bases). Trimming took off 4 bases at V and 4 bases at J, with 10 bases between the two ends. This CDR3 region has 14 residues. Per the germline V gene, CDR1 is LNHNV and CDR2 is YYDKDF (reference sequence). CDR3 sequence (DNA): TGTGCCACCAGCATTACAGGGTTCACCGGGGAGCTGTTTTTT. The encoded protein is CATSITGFTGELFF.

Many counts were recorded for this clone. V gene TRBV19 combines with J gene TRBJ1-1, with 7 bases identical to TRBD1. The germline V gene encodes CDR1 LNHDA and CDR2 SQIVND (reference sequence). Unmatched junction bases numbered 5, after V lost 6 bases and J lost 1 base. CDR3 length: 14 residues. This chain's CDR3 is CASRWGQQNTEAFF. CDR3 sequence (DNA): TGTGCCAGTAGATGGGGACAGCAGAACACTGAAGCTTTCTTT.